This entry features one T cell receptor (beta chain) sequence. Its specificity is not known. The data originate from a study of response to subunit inactivated influenza vaccine. Findings of the study overall: The study's authors posited that every seasonal influenza vaccination enlists few new T cells.

Each CDR3 protein gets one entry after TCRdb re-called the RT-PCR reads with MiXCR. The sample lists 600,000 to 850,000 distinct CDR3 sequences, roughly 15% occurring once. Germline CDR1 is MDHEN and CDR2 is SYDVKM. This CDR3 spans 17 amino acids. Deletions cut 2 bases from V and 1 base from J, with 15 bases between. V gene TRBV28 combines with J gene TRBJ2-4; D tentatively reads TRBD1 or TRBD2 (6 bases each). Source: PBMCs from blood, taken less than 15 days before vaccination. The source is a man in his fifties or sixties who received an inactivated influenza vaccine. CDR3: CASSLGGQGSAKNIQYF. The CDR3 region has the DNA TGTGCCAGCAGTTTAGGGGGGCAGGGGTCGGCCAAAAACATTCAGTACTTC. The full variable domain, completed using reference TRBV28 and TRBJ2-4, is DVKVTQSSRYLVKRTGEKVFLECVQDMDHENMFWYRQDPGLGLRLIYFSYDVKMKEKGDIPEGYSVSREKKERFSLILESASTNQTSMYLCASSLGGQGSAKNIQYFGAGTRLSVL.